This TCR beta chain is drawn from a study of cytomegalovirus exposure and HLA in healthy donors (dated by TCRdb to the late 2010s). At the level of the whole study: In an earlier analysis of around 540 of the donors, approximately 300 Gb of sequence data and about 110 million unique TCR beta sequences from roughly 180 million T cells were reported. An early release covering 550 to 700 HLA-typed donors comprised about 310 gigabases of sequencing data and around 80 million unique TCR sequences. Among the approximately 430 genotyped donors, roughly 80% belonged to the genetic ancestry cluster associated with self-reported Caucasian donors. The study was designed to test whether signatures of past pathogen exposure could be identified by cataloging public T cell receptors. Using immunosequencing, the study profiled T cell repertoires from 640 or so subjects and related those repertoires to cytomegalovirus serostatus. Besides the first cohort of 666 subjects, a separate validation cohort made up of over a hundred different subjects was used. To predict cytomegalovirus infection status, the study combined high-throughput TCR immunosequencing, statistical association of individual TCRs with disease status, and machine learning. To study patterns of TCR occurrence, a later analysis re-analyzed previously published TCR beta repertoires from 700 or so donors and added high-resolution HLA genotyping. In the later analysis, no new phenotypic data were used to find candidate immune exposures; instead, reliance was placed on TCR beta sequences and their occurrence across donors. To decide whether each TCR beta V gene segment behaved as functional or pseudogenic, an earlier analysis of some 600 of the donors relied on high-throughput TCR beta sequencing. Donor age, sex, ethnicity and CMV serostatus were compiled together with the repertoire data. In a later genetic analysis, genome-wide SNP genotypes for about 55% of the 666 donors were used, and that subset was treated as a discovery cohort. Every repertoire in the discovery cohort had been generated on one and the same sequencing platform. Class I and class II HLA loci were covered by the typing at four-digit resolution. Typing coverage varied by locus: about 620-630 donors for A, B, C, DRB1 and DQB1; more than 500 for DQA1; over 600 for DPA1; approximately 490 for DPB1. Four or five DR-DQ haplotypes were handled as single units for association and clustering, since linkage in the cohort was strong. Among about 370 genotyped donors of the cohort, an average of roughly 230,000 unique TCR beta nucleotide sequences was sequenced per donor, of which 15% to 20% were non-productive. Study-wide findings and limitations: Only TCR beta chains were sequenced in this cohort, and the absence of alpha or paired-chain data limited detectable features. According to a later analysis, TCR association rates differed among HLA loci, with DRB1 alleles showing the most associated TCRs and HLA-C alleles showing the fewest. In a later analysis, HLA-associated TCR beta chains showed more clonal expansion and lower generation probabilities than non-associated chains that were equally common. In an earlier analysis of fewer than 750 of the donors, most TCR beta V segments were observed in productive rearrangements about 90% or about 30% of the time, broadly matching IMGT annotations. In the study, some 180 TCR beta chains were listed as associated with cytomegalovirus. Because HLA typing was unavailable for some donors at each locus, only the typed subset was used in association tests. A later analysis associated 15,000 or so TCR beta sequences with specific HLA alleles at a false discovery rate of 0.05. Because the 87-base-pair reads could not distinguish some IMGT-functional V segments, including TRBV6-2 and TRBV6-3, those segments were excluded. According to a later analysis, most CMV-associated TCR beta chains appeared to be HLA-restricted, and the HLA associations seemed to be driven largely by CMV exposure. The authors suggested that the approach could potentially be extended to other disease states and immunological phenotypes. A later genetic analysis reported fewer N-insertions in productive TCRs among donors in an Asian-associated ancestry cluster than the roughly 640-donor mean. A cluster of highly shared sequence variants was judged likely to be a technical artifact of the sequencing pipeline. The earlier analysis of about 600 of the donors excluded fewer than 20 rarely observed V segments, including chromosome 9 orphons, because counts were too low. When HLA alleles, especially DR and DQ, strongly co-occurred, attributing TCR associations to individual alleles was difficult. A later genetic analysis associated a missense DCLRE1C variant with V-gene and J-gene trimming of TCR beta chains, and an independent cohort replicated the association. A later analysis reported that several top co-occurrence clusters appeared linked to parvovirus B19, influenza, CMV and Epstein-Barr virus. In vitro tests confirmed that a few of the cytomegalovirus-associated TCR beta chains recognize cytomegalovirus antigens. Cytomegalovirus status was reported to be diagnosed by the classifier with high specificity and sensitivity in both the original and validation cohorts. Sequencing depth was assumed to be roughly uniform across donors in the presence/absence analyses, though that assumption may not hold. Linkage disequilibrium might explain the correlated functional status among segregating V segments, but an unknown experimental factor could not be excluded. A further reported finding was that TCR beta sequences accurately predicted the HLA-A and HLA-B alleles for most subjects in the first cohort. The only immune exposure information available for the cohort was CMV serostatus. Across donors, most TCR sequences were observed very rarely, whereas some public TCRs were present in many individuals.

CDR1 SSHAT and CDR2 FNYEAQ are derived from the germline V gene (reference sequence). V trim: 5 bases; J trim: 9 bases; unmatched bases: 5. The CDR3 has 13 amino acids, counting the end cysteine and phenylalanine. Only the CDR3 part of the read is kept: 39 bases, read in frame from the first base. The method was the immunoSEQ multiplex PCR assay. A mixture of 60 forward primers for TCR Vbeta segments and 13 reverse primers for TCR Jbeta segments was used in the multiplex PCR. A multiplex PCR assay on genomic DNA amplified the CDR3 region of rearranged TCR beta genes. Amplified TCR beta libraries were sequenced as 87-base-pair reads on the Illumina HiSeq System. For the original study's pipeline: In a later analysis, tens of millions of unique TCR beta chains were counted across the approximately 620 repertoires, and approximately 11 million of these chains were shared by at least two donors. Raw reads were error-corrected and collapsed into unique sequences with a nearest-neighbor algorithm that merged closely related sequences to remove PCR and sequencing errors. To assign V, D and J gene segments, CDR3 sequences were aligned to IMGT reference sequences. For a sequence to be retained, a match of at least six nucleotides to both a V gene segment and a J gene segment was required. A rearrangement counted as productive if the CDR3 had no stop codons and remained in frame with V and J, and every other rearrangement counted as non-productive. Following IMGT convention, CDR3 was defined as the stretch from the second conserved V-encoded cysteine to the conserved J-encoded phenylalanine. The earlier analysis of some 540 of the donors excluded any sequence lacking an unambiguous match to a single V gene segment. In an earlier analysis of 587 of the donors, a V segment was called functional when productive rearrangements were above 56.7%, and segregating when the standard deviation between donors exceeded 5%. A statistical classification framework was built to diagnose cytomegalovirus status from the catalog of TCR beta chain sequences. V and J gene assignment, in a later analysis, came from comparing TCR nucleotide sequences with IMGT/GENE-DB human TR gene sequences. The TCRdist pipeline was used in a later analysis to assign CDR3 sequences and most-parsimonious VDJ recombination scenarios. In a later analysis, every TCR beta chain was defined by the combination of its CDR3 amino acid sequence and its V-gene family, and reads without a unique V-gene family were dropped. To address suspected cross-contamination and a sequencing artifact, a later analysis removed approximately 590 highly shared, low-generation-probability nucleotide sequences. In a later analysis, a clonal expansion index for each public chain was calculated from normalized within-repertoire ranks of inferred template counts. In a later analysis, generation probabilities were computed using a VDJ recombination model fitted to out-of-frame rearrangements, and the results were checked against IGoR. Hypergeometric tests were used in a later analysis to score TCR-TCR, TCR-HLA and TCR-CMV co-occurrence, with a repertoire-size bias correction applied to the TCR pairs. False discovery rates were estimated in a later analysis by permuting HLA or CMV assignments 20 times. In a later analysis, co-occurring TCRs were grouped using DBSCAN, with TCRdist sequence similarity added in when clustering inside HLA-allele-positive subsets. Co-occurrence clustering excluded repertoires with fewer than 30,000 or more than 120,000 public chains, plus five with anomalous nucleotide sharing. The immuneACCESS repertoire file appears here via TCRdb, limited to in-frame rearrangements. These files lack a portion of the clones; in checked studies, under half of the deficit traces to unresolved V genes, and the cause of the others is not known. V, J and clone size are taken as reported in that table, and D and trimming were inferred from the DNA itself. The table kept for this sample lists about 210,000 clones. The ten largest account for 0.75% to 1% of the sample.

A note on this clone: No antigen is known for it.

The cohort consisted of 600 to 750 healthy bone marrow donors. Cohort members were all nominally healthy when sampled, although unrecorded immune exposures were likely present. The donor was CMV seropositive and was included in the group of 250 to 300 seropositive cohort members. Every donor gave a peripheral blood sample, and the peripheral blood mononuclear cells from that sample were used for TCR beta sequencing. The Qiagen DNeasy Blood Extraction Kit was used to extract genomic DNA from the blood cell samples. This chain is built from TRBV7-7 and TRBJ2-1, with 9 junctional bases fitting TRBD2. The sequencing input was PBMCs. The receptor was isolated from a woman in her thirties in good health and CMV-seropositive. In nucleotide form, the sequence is TGTGCCAGCAGCCCCCCTAGCGGGATTGAGCAGTTCTTC. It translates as CASSPPSGIEQFF.